One sample yielded the 21 T cell receptor beta chains listed below, sequenced in a study of blood T cell repertoires in COVID-19. The method was immunoSEQ multiplex PCR; TCRdb's version includes in-frame clones alone and lacks a portion of them. This table holds about 500,000 clones, roughly 87% found once. Sequences were obtained from peripheral blood. All receptors derive from a man younger than 35 with COVID-19, enrolled during active disease.

The V gene is TRBV10-3, the J gene TRBJ2-3; TRBD2 aligns across 8 bases. From germline, CDR1 is ENHRY and CDR2 SYGVKD. CDR3 size: 16 residues. V lost 2 bases to trimming and J lost 0 bases; unmatched junction nucleotides: 4. The CDR3 DNA sequence: TGTGCCATCAGTGAGATCCCGGGGGGGAGCACAGATACGCAGTATTTT. Encoded protein: CAISEIPGGSTDTQYF.

The chain links TRBV3-1 (or the pseudogene TRBV3-2) to TRBJ1-6; TRBD1 is a possible D gene (5 bases). The CDR3 length is 16 residues. V gave up 0 bases and J gave up 9 bases, with 15 bases separating them. Germline V gives CDR1 LGHDT, CDR2 YNNKEL (reference sequence). CDR3 bases: TGTGCCAGCAGCCAAGATCAGAGGGGACTGGGTTCACCCCTCCACTTT. This translates into CASSQDQRGLGSPLHF.

In DNA form, the CDR3 reads TGTGCCATCAGTCGCGGGACCCCGAGCACAGATACGCAGTATTTT. This translates into CAISRGTPSTDTQYF. The V call is TRBV10-3, the J call TRBJ2-3; a possible D gene is TRBD2 (6 bases). This CDR3 region has 15 residues. Trimming left V 5 bases short and J 0 bases short, with 12 bases between. The germline V gene has CDR1 ENHRY and CDR2 SYGVKD.

This chain joins TRBV10-3 and TRBJ2-7; TRBD1 aligns across 9 bases. This CDR3 is 13 amino acids long. Trimming took 6 bases from V and 6 from J; bases not matched to a gene: 6. CDR1 and CDR2 from the germline V gene are ENHRY and SYGVKD. CDR3 bases: TGTGCCATCAGACGGGACAGGGTGGGCGAGCAGTACTTC. Protein: CAIRRDRVGEQYF.

The chain is built from TRBV7-2 and TRBJ1-2, with TRBD1 matching 9 bases. V lost 1 base, J lost 7 bases, and 4 bases stayed unmatched. The CDR3 is made up of 14 amino acids. Germline V gene lookup returns CDR1 SGHTA and CDR2 FQGNSA. CDR3 loop: CASSLGGTGPGYTF. The CDR3 nucleotides read TGTGCCAGCAGCTTAGGTGGGACAGGGCCTGGCTACACCTTC.

The rearrangement uses TRBV18 and TRBJ2-5; D perhaps matches TRBD1 (6 bases). The V gene's germline CDR1 is KGHSH and CDR2 LQKENI. V shed 3 bases and J shed 5 bases, with 16 bases lying between them. The CDR3 is 15 amino acids. The CDR3 coding sequence is TGTGCCAGCTCACCCCTCTCAGGGGTTGAGGAGACCCAGTACTTC. Protein sequence: CASSPLSGVEETQYF.

The gene calls are TRBV7-9 and TRBJ1-2; D is ambiguous. V lost 1 base and J 6 bases, leaving 12 bases between the germline ends. This CDR3 contains 14 residues. Germline assignment: CDR1 SEHNR and CDR2 FQNEAQ (reference sequence). CDR3 sequence (DNA): TGTGCCAGCAGCTTAGGGTACAGCTACGATGGCTACACCTTC. It yields the protein CASSLGYSYDGYTF.

This chain uses TRBV6-5 with TRBJ1-2; TRBD1 matches 9 bases. Germline-derived CDR1 and CDR2 are MNHEY and SVGAGI. With 4 bases clipped from V and 4 bases from J, the junction kept 4 bases outside the gene matches. The CDR3 contains 14 residues. The CDR3 nucleotides are TGTGCCAGCAGTTCGGACAGGGGATCCTATGGCTACACCTTC. This codes for CASSSDRGSYGYTF.

The chain couples TRBV18 to TRBJ1-5; TRBD1 matches at 7 bases. Germline-derived CDR1 and CDR2 are KGHSH and LQKENI. The CDR3 consists of 16 residues. J was trimmed by 0 bases and V by 3 bases; bases with no gene match: 5. The CDR3 here is CASSPNEGASNQPQHF. CDR3 in DNA: TGTGCCAGCTCACCGAACGAGGGGGCTAGCAATCAGCCCCAGCATTTT.

A remark on this clone: Its ends do not fully match the called genes, so a read error is possible. The chain carries TRBV15 and TRBJ2-3, with 7 bases matching TRBD1. CDR1 is LNHNV and CDR2 is YYDKDF in the germline V gene (reference sequence). This CDR3 contains 16 residues. In DNA, the CDR3 is TGTGCCACCAGCCGAGACCGGGACAGTAGCACAGATACGCAGTATTTT. Translation: CATSRDRDSSTDTQYF.

CDR3 bases: TGTGCCAGCAGCCGACTTGTCATAGCGGTAGAGACCCAGTACTTC. Protein product: CASSRLVIAVETQYF. The chain employs TRBV5-5 and TRBJ2-5; maybe TRBD2 (6 bases). The CDR3 sequence is 15 residues long. Germline values: CDR1 SGHKS, CDR2 YYEKEE (reference sequence). V lost 4 bases and J lost 4, with 17 bases in between.

This chain links TRBV11-3 with TRBJ2-7, with TRBD2 as a possible D gene (5 bases). The CDR3 is 13 amino acids. V lost 5 bases and J lost 3, with 11 bases in between. Germline V gives CDR1 SGHNT, CDR2 YENEEA. CDR3 nucleotide sequence: TGTGCCAGCAGCCCCCCGGGGAGCTACGAGCAGTACTTC. Amino acid sequence: CASSPPGSYEQYF.

The chain carries TRBV9 and TRBJ2-7; 9 nucleotides match TRBD2. Germline V gene data show CDR1 as SGDLS and CDR2 as YYNGEE. The trim removed 2 bases at V and 1 base at J, leaving 7 bases unmatched. The CDR3 consists of 16 residues. CDR3 sequence: CASSVSSGDESYEQYF. The CDR3 bases are TGTGCCAGCAGCGTTTCTAGCGGGGACGAGTCCTACGAGCAGTACTTC.

The chain is built from TRBV6-5 and TRBJ2-7, with D maybe TRBD1 (6 bases). Germline values: CDR1 MNHEY, CDR2 SVGAGI. V was cut by 4 bases and J by 2 bases, with 15 bases left in between. The CDR3 covers 15 residues. This CDR3 is CASSSSQGFPYEQYF. CDR3 coding DNA: TGTGCCAGCAGTTCATCACAGGGTTTTCCCTACGAGCAGTACTTC.

This chain uses TRBV10-1 with TRBJ1-4; tentatively, D is TRBD1 (5 bases). This CDR3 has 19 residues. Germline CDR1 is WNHNN and CDR2 is SYGVQD (reference sequence). V dropped 2 bases and J dropped 7 bases, with 26 bases sitting between them. As DNA, the CDR3 is TGCGCCAGCAGTGAGGACCCCCTAGGGGCAGGAGCCGCGACTGAAAAACTGTTTTTT. Its protein is CASSEDPLGAGAATEKLFF.

J is TRBJ2-1 and V is TRBV27; a possible D gene is TRBD2 (6 bases). The V gene lost 2 bases and the J gene lost 0 bases, with 20 bases spanning the gap. Germline values: CDR1 MNHEY, CDR2 SMNVEV (reference sequence). The CDR3 consists of 19 residues. CDR3 sequence reads: CASSLGGGTVSSSYNEQFF. The CDR3 nucleotides are TGTGCCAGCAGTTTAGGTGGGGGGACCGTATCTAGCTCCTACAATGAGCAGTTCTTC.

The chain links TRBV18 to TRBJ2-2; D is uncertain. The CDR3 is made up of 16 amino acids. Germline V gene sequence: CDR1 KGHSH, CDR2 LQKENI. V lost 3 bases, J lost 4 bases, and 15 bases lay in between. CDR3 nucleotide sequence: TGTGCCAGCTCACCGCAGACTGGTTCCTTCACCGGGGAGCTGTTTTTT. Encoded protein: CASSPQTGSFTGELFF.

The gene calls are TRBV3-1 (or the pseudogene TRBV3-2) and TRBJ2-1, with D unclear. CDR1 and CDR2 from the germline V gene are LGHDT and YNNKEL (reference sequence). The V gene lost 1 base and the J gene lost 7 bases, with 11 bases spanning the gap. The CDR3 extends over 14 amino acids. In DNA, the CDR3 is TGTGCCAGCAGCCAAGGGATGCCCGGGAATGAGCAGTTCTTC. Its translation: CASSQGMPGNEQFF.

V and J are TRBV18 and TRBJ2-2, with D maybe TRBD1 (6 bases). Trimming pared 5 bases from V and 1 base from J, leaving 14 bases between. Germline-derived CDR1 and CDR2 are KGHSH and LQKENI. The CDR3 spans 16 residues. The DNA of the CDR3 is TGTGCCAGCTCAAAGTCCCGGACAGTGAACACCGGGGAGCTGTTTTTT. Translation: CASSKSRTVNTGELFF.

The rearrangement links TRBV12-3 or TRBV12-4 to TRBJ1-6; D not resolved. V was clipped by 6 bases and J by 3 bases, with 6 bases between them. The CDR3 runs 13 residues. The DNA of the CDR3 is TGTGCCAGCAGAAACAGCTATAATTCACCCCTCCACTTT. Protein product: CASRNSYNSPLHF.

The chain recombines TRBV30 with TRBJ2-7; 9 bases fit TRBD2. Germline-derived CDR1 and CDR2 are GTSNPN and SVGIG (reference sequence). Trimming took 0 bases from V and 7 from J; bases not matched to a gene: 19. This CDR3 has 18 residues. CDR3 sequence reads: CAWSVYPPTSGVVWEQYF. The CDR3 DNA reads TGTGCCTGGAGTGTGTACCCTCCGACTAGCGGTGTCGTATGGGAGCAGTACTTC.